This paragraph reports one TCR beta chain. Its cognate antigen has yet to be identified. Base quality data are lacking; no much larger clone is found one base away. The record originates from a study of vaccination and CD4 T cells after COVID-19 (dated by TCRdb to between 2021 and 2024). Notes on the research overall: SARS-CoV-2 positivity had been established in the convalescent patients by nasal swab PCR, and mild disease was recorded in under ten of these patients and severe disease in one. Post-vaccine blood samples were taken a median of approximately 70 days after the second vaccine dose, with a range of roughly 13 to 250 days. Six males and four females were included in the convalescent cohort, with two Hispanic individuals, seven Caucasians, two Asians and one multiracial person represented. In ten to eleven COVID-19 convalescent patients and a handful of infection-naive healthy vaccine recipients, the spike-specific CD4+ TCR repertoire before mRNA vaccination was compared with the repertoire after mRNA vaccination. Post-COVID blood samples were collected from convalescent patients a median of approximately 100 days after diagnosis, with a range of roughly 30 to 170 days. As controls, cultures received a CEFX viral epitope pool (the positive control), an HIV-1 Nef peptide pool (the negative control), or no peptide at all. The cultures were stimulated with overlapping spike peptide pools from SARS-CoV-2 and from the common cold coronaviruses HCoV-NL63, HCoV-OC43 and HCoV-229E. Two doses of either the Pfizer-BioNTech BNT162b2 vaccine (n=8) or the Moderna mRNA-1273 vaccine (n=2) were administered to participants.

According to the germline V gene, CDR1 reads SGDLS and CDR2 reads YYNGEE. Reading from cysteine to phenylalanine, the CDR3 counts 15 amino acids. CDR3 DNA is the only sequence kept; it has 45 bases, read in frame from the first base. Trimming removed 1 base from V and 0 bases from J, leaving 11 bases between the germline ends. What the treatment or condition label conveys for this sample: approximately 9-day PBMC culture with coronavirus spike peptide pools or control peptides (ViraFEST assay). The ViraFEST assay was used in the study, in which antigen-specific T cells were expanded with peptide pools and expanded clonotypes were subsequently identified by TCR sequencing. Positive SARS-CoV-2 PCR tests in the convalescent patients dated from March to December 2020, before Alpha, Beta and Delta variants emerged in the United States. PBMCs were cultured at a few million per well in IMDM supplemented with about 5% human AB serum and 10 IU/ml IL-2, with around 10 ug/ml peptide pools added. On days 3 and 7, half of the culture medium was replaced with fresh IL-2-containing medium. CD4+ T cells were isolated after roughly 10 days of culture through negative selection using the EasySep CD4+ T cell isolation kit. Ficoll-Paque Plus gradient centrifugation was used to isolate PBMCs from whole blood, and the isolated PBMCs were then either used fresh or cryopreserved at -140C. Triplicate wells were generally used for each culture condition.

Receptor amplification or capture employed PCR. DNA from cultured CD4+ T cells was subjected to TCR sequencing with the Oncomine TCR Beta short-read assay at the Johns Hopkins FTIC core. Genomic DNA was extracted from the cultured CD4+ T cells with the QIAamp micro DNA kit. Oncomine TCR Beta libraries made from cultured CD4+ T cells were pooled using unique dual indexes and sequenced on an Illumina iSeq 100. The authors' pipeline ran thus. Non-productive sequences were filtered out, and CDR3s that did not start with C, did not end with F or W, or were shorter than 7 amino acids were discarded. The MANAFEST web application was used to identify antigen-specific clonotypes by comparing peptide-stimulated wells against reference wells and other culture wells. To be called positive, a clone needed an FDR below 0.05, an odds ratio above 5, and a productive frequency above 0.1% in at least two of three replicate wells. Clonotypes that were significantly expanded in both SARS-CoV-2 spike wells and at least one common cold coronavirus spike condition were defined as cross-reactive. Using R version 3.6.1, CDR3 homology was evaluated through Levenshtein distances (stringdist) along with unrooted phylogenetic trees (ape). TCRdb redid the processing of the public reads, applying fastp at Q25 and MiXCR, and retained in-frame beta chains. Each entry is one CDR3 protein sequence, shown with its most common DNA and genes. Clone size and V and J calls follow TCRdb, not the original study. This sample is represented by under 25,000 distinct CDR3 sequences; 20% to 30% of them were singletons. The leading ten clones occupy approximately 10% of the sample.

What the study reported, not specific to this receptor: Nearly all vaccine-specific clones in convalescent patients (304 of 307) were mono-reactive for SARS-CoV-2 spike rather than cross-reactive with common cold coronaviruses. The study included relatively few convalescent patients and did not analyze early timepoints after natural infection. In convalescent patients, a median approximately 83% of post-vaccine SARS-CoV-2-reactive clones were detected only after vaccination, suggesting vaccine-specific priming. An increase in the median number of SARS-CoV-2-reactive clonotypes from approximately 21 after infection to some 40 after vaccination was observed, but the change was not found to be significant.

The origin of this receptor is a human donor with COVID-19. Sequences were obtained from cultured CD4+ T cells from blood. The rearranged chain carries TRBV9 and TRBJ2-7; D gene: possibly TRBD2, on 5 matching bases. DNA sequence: TGTGCCAGCAGCGTAAGTCCGGGGTCCTCCTACGAGCAGTACTTC. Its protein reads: CASSVSPGSSYEQYF.